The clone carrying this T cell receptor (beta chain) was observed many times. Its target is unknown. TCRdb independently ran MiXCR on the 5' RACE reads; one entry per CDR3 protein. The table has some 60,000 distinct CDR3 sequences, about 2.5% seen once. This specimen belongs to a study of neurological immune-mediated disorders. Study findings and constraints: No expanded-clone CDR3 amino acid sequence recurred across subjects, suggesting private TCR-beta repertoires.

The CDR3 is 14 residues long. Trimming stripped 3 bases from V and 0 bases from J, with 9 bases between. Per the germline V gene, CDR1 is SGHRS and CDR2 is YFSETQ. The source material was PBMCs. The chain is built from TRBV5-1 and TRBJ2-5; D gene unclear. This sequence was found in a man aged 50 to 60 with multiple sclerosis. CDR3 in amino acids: CASSSNVYQETQYF. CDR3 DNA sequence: TGCGCCAGCAGCTCGAATGTCTACCAAGAGACCCAGTACTTC.